These 15 T cell receptor beta chains were sequenced from one sample in a study of long-term antiretroviral therapy in people with HIV. Running of the v3.0 immunoSEQ assay took place at survey level. The method was immunoSEQ multiplex PCR; TCRdb's version includes in-frame clones alone and lacks a portion of them. The data hold about 22,000 clones, with about 79% observed a single time. Source: unsorted PBMCs, taken 0.1 years before starting antiretroviral therapy. Receptor source: a young man with HIV.

This rearrangement joins TRBV27 to TRBJ1-1; possibly TRBD1 for D (5 bases). Looked up from germline, CDR1 is MNHEY and CDR2 is SMNVEV (reference sequence). The V end lost 5 bases, the J end lost 1 base, and 11 bases lay between the germline ends. The CDR3 contains 14 residues. The CDR3 nucleotides are TGTGCCAGCAGTCCCTTGGACACGAACACTGAAGCTTTCTTT. Its translation is CASSPLDTNTEAFF.

The gene calls are TRBV6-4 and TRBJ2-3, with D maybe TRBD1 (6 bases). The CDR3 loop spans 16 amino acids. Germline values: CDR1 MRHNA, CDR2 SNTAGT. V was pared by 3 bases and J by 3 bases, with 16 bases between. Here the CDR3 reads CASSEQGGMGTDTQYF. The CDR3 DNA is TGTGCCAGCAGTGAACAGGGTGGCATGGGAACAGATACGCAGTATTTT.

The genes are TRBV28 and TRBJ2-1; 9 bases fit TRBD2. CDR1 MDHEN and CDR2 SYDVKM come from the germline V gene. The V segment lost 5 bases and the J segment 3 bases; nucleotides outside the gene matches: 8. The CDR3 extends over 16 amino acids. The DNA for the CDR3 is TGTGCCAGCAGTAGGGGAAATAGCGGGAGCTACAATGAGCAGTTCTTC. Translation: CASSRGNSGSYNEQFF.

The chain is built from TRBV10-1 and TRBJ2-7, with a possible D match to TRBD2 (5 bases). The V end lost 2 bases, the J end lost 6 bases, and 14 bases lay between the germline ends. CDR1 and CDR2 from the germline V gene are WNHNN and SYGVQD (reference sequence). The CDR3 length is 14 residues. The CDR3 here is CASSEDVEASEQYF. The CDR3, as DNA: TGCGCCAGCAGTGAGGACGTGGAGGCGAGCGAGCAGTACTTC.

A single count supports this clone. The V gene is TRBV5-1, the J gene TRBJ2-1, with D unclear. V dropped 2 bases and J dropped 8 bases, with 8 bases sitting between them. Germline V gene data show CDR1 as SGHRS and CDR2 as YFSETQ. CDR3 size: 12 residues. CDR3 protein: CASSFSGDEQFF. In nucleotides, the CDR3 is TGCGCCAGCAGCTTCTCCGGAGATGAGCAGTTCTTC. The variable domain in full, completed from reference TRBV5-1 and TRBJ2-1, reads KAGVTQTPRYLIKTRGQQVTLSCSPISGHRSVSWYQQTPGQGLQFLFEYFSETQRNKGNFPGRFSGRQFSNSRSEMNVSTLELGDSALYLCASSFSGDEQFFGPGTRLTVL.

This clone came up a few times. V usage is TRBV7-9 and J usage is TRBJ1-5; 12 bases align to TRBD1. The CDR3 is made up of 15 amino acids. J was trimmed by 6 bases and V by 5 bases; bases with no gene match: 5. Germline-derived CDR1 and CDR2 are SEHNR and FQNEAQ (reference sequence). In DNA form, the CDR3 reads TGTGCCAGCAGCCAAGGGACAGGGGGCGGTCAGCCCCAGCATTTT. It codes for CASSQGTGGGQPQHF.

V is TRBV6-1 and J is TRBJ2-2; unclear D gene. This CDR3 has 15 amino acids. Germline CDR1 reads MNHNS; CDR2 reads SASEGT. Trimming removed 6 bases at V and 3 bases at J, with 14 bases between. CDR3 protein: CASSLRRVDTGELFF. The CDR3 bases are TGTGCCAGCAGCCTAAGGAGAGTCGACACCGGGGAGCTGTTTTTT.

The chain uses TRBV5-8 and TRBJ2-2; weak D call: TRBD1 (5 bases). V dropped 5 bases and J dropped 1 base, with 15 bases sitting between them. The CDR3 has 16 residues. The V gene's germline CDR1 is SGHTS and CDR2 YDEGEE. CDR3 nucleotide sequence: TGTGCCAGCAGGGCCTATGTCGGACAGAACACCGGGGAGCTGTTTTTT. Translated, it gives CASRAYVGQNTGELFF.

This clone was picked up one time. The CDR3 region has the DNA TGTGCCAGCAGTGAATGGGGGACAGGGGATTCACCCCTCCACTTT. This translates into CASSEWGTGDSPLHF. The chain recombines TRBV2 with TRBJ1-6; the match to TRBD1 covers 10 bases. CDR3 size: 15 residues. From germline, CDR1 is SNHLY and CDR2 FYNNEI. V dropped 2 bases and J dropped 8; count of bases not matched to a gene: 3. Using reference TRBV2 and TRBJ1-6 for the parts outside the CDR3, the full variable domain is EPEVTQTPSHQVTQMGQEVILRCVPISNHLYFYWYRQILGQKVEFLVSFYNNEISEKSEIFDDQFSVERPDGSNFTLKIRSTKLEDSAMYFCASSEWGTGDSPLHFGNGTRLTVT.

The genes are TRBV11-2 and TRBJ2-2, with 9 nucleotides matching TRBD1. V was pared by 1 base and J by 4 bases, with 13 bases of the junction left unmatched. Germline V gives CDR1 SGHAT, CDR2 FQNNGV. This CDR3 comprises 19 residues. CDR3 nucleotides: TGTGCCAGCAGCTTAGGGGTCTTTGGGACAGGGTATGGCACCGGGGAGCTGTTTTTT. Translated: CASSLGVFGTGYGTGELFF. The complete variable domain, with remaining parts taken from reference TRBV11-2 and TRBJ2-2, reads EAGVAQSPRYKIIEKRQSVAFWCNPISGHATLYWYQQILGQGPKLLIQFQNNGVVDDSQLPKDRFSAERLKGVDSTLKIQPAKLEDSAVYLCASSLGVFGTGYGTGELFFGEGSRLTVL.

This clone is classed as medium-sized. V is TRBV13 and J is TRBJ2-7; D not certain. This CDR3 has 11 amino acids. Germline loops: CDR1 PRHDT, CDR2 FYEKMQ (reference sequence). Trimming removed 4 bases at V and 1 base at J, with 2 bases between. The CDR3 protein is CASSSSYEQYF. The CDR3 region has the DNA TGTGCCAGCAGCTCTTCCTACGAGCAGTACTTC. Combining the CDR3 with reference TRBV13 and TRBJ2-7 gives the whole variable domain AAGVIQSPRHLIKEKRETATLKCYPIPRHDTVYWYQQGPGQDPQFLISFYEKMQSDKGSIPDRFSAQQFSDYHSELNMSSLELGDSALYFCASSSSYEQYFGPGTRLTVT.

This clone has just one count. The chain combines TRBV11-2 with TRBJ1-2; D remains ambiguous. With 6 bases removed from V and 8 bases from J, the gap between germline ends came to 25 bases. There are 16 residues in the CDR3. CDR1 and CDR2 from the germline V gene are SGHAT and FQNNGV. The chain's CDR3 is CASSALSRQISGGYTF. The CDR3 nucleotides are TGTGCCAGCAGTGCGCTAAGCCGCCAAATCTCTGGGGGCTACACCTTC.

This chain links TRBV7-8 with TRBJ2-7, with TRBD1 identical over 10 bases. V shed 1 base, J shed 2 bases, and the junction held 5 bases outside the gene matches. The CDR3 is 16 residues long. Per the germline V gene, CDR1 is SGHVS and CDR2 is FQNEAQ. CDR3 nucleotide sequence: TGTGCCAGCAGCTTAGAATTGGGACAGGGGACCTACGAGCAGTACTTC. Encoded protein: CASSLELGQGTYEQYF. The whole variable domain, filled in from reference TRBV7-8 and TRBJ2-7, reads GAGVSQSPRYKVAKRGQDVALRCDPISGHVSLFWYQQALGQGPEFLTYFQNEAQLDKSGLPSDRFFAERPEGSVSTLKIQRTQQEDSAVYLCASSLELGQGTYEQYFGPGTRLTVT.

The J gene is TRBJ1-2, the V gene TRBV7-9; D uncertain. The CDR3 runs 15 residues. Germline assignment: CDR1 SEHNR and CDR2 FQNEAQ (reference sequence). Trimming took 2 bases from V and 5 from J, leaving 15 bases between them. The CDR3 region is CASSLSEWTVYGYTF. For the CDR3, the DNA is TGTGCCAGCAGCTTAAGTGAGTGGACGGTTTATGGCTACACCTTC.

The chain employs TRBV7-6 and TRBJ1-4; the D gene is possibly TRBD1 (6 bases). V lost 4 bases, J lost 2 bases, and 11 bases lay in between. Germline CDR1 is SGHVS and CDR2 is FNYEAQ. The CDR3 loop spans 15 amino acids. As DNA, the CDR3 is TGTGCCAGCAGCTACACAGGGAGCACTAATGAAAAACTGTTTTTT. This codes for CASSYTGSTNEKLFF.